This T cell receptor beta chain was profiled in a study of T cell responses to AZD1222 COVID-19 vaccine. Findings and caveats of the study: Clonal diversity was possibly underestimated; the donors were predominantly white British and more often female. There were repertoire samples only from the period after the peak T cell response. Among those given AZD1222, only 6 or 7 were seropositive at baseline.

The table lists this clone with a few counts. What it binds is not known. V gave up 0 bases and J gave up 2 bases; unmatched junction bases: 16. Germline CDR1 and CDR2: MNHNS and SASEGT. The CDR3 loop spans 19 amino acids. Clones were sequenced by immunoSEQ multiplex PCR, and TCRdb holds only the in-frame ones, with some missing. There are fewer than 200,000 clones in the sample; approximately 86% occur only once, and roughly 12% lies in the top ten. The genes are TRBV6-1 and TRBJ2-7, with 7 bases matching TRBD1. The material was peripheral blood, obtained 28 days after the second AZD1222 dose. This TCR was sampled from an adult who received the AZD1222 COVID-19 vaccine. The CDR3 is CASSEALGKRQGLAYEQYF. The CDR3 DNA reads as TGTGCCAGCAGTGAAGCACTGGGTAAAAGACAGGGCCTTGCCTACGAGCAGTACTTC.